These 3 T cell receptor beta chains share one sample of origin, sequenced in a study of molecular identifiers for immune sequencing clone quantification. TCRdb called the PCR reads again in MiXCR, with one record for every CDR3 protein. The sample records about 640,000 distinct CDR3 sequences, less than 20% being singletons. The sample was naive CD8+ T cells from blood, with Jurkat cell RNA spiked in. Subset given: FACS-sorted CD8+CD4-CCR7+CD45RA+ naive T cells. The source of these receptors is a human donor in good health. Some libraries in this study had Jurkat cell RNA spiked in.

This clonotype has a count of ten or more. The chain recombines TRBV6-1 with TRBJ2-7, with 9 bases fitting TRBD1. This CDR3 contains 15 residues. Germline CDR1 is MNHNS and CDR2 is SASEGT. Losses at the gene ends were 6 bases for V and 3 bases for J; bases not matched to a gene: 9. Here the CDR3 reads CASSPFGTGLYEQYF. The DNA of the CDR3 is TGTGCCAGCAGCCCCTTTGGGACAGGGCTCTACGAGCAGTACTTC.

This clonotype was detected many times. V gene TRBV18 combines with J gene TRBJ2-7; 7 bases map to TRBD1. Germline-derived CDR1 and CDR2 are KGHSH and LQKENI. This CDR3 spans 16 amino acids. V was pared by 1 base and J by 1 base, with 7 bases of the junction left unmatched. CDR3 amino acids: CASSPQRQGRSYEQYF. CDR3 DNA sequence: TGTGCCAGCTCACCACAAAGACAGGGTAGGTCCTACGAGCAGTACTTC.

As to this clonotype: This may be a read error: a much more frequent sequence differs by one nucleotide. V usage is TRBV3-1 and J usage is TRBJ2-2; D unresolved. Germline V gene sequence: CDR1 LGHDT, CDR2 YNNKEL (reference sequence). With 1 base removed from V and 5 bases from J, the gap between germline ends came to 20 bases. The length of the CDR3 is 18 residues. The CDR3 loop reads CASSQGPALDLNTGELFF. The CDR3 nucleotides are TGTGCCAGCAGCCAAGGTCCCGCTCTTGACCTCAATACCGGGGAGCTGTTTTTT.